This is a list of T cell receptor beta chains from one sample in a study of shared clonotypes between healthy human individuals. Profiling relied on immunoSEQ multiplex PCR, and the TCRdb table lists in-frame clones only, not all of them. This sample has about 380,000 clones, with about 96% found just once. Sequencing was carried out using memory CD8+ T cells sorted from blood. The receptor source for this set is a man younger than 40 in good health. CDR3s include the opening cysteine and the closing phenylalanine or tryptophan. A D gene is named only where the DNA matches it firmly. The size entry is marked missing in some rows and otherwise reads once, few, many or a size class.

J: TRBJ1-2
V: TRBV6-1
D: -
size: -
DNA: TGTGCCAGCAGTCCCCCCGGACTCTATGGCTACACCTTC
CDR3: CASSPPGLYGYTF

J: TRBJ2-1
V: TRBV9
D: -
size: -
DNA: TGTGCCAGCAGCGCAGGACAGCTATCCTACAATGAGCAGTTCTTC
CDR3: CASSAGQLSYNEQFF

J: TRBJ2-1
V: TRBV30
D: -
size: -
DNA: TGTGCCTGGTCGGGGATTGGACTTGGGGTTGATGAGCAGTTCTTC
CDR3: CAWSGIGLGVDEQFF

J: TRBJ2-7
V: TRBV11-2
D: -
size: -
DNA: TGTGCCAGCAGCCCCCAGGGGAGGCTCAACTACGAGCAGTACTTC
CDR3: CASSPQGRLNYEQYF

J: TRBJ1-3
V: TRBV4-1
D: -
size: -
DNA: TGCGCCAGCAGCCATCCAGGACGAAGGGATGGAAACACCATATATTTT
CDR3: CASSHPGRRDGNTIYF

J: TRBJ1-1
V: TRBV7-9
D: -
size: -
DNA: TGTGCCAGCAGCTTAAAGGACAGCACTGAAGCTTTCTTT
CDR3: CASSLKDSTEAFF

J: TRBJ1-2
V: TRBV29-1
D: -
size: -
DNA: TGCAGCGTTGCGCGTGGGTCCAACACTAACTATGGCTACACCTTC
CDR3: CSVARGSNTNYGYTF

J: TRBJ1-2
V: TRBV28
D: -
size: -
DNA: TGTGCCAGCGGAGTTAGACGGCCCTATGGCTACACCTTC
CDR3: CASGVRRPYGYTF

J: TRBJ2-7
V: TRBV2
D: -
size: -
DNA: TGTGCCAGCAGGGACACCTACGAGCAGTACTTC
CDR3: CASRDTYEQYF

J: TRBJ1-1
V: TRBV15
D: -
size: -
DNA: TGTGCCACCCTCAGGAGCCAGAACACTGAAGCTTTCTTT
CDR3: CATLRSQNTEAFF

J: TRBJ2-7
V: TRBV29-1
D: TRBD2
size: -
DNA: TGCAGCGTTGGGTTTCTAGCGGTTAGCTCCTACGAGCAGTACTTC
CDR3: CSVGFLAVSSYEQYF

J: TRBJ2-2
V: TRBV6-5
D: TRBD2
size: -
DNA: TGTGCCAGCAGTTACGCTACTAGCGGCGCCACCGGGGAGCTGTTTTTT
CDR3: CASSYATSGATGELFF

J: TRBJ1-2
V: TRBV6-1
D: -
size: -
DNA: TGTGCCAGCAGTCCTTTTGGGACGGGGGGAAACTACACCTTC
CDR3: CASSPFGTGGNYTF

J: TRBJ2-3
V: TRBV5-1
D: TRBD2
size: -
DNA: TGCGCCAGCAGCTTGGGGGGACTATTCACAGATACGCAGTATTTT
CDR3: CASSLGGLFTDTQYF

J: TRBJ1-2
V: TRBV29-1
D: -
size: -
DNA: TGCAGCGTTGTCCGCGACCCTAACTATGGCTACACCTTC
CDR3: CSVVRDPNYGYTF

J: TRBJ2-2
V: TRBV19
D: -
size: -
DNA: TGTGCCAGTAGTGGGCCCTGGGCAGGGCGAATAGTAGACACCGGGGAGCTGTTTTTT
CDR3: CASSGPWAGRIVDTGELFF

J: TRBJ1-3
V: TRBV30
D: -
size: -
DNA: TGTGCCTGGACAGGGCAGACTGGAAACACCATATATTTT
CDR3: CAWTGQTGNTIYF

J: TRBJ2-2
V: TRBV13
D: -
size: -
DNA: TGTGCCAGCAGCCCTACCACAAACACCGGGGAGCTGTTTTTT
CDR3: CASSPTTNTGELFF

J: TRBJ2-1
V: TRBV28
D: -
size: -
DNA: TGTGCCAGCATGTCCGCGGGAGAGGGGGTAGGGCAGTTCTTC
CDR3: CASMSAGEGVGQFF

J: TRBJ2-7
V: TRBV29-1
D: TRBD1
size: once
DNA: TGCAGCGTTGCTGGACAGGGGACCTACGAGCAGTACTTC
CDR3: CSVAGQGTYEQYF

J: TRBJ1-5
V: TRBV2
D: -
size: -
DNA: TGTGCCAGCAGTGATCCTGTGTATAGCAATCAGCCCCAGCATTTT
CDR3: CASSDPVYSNQPQHF

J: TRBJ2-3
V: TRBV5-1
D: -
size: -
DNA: TGCGCCAGCAGCTCAGGCAGGGCCCCGCCAGATACGCAGTATTTT
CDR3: CASSSGRAPPDTQYF

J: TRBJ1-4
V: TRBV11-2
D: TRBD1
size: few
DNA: TGTGCCAGCAGTAGACAGGGCGTTGAAAAACTGTTTTTT
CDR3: CASSRQGVEKLFF

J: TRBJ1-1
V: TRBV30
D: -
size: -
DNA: TGTGCCTGGAAATTGGAGGTTATGAACACTGAAGCTTTCTTT
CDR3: CAWKLEVMNTEAFF

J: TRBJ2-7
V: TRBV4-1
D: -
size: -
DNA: TGCGCCAGCAGCCCCCTTTCTCGGGAGTCCCCCTACGAGCAGTACTTC
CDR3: CASSPLSRESPYEQYF

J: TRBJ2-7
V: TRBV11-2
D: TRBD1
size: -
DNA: TGTGCCAGCAGCCGGGACAGGGGAACCTACGAGCAGTACTTC
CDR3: CASSRDRGTYEQYF

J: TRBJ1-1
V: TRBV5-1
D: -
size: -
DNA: TGCGCCAGCAGCTTTTATGGGGAGAACACTGAAGCTTTCTTT
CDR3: CASSFYGENTEAFF

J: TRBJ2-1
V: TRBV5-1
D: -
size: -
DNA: TGCGCCAGCAGCGGAGGGGGGAGGGCCGATGGGTACAATGAGCAGTTCTTC
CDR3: CASSGGGRADGYNEQFF

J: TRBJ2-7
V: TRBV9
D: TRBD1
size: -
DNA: TGTGCCAGCAGCCAAGAGGGGGGACAGGGCTCCTACGAGCAGTACTTC
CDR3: CASSQEGGQGSYEQYF

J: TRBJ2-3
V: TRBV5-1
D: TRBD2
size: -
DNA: TGCGCCAGCAAAGCGGGAGGCACAGATACGCAGTATTTT
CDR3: CASKAGGTDTQYF

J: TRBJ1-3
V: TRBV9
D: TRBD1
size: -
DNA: TGTGCCAGCAGCGCGAATCAGGGGGCTTCTGGAAACACCATATATTTT
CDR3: CASSANQGASGNTIYF

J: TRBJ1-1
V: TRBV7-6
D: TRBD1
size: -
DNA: TGTGCCAGCAGCCCTATACGACAGGGCACTGAAGCTTTCTTT
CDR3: CASSPIRQGTEAFF

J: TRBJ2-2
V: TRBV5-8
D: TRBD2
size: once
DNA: TGTGCCAGCAGCCAAGGGACTAGCGGGAGCCTAGTCACCGGGGAGCTGTTTTTT
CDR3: CASSQGTSGSLVTGELFF

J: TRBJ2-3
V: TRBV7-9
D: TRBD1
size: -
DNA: TGTGCCAGCAGCTTAGCAAACGGATGGACAGGGGAGGGCCGTGATACGCAGTATTTT
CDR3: CASSLANGWTGEGRDTQYF

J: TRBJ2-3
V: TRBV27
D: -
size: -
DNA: TGTGCCAGCAGGGAAATGGGGCGGAACACAGATACGCAGTATTTT
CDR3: CASREMGRNTDTQYF

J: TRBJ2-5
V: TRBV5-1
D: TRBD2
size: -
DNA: TGCGCCACCAGGGCGGGGGTACAAGAGACCCAGTACTTC
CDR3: CATRAGVQETQYF

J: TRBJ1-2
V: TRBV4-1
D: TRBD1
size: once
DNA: TGCGCCAGCAGCCAAGATCCCCAGGACAGGCGGTTTCTGTCCAACTATGGCTACACCTTC
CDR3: CASSQDPQDRRFLSNYGYTF

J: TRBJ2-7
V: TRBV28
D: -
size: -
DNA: TGTGCCAGCAGCCGAGGGGGAGACTACGAGCAGTACTTC
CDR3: CASSRGGDYEQYF

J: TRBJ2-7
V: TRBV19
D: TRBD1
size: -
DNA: TGTGCCAGTAGTACAGGGGGCTCGTACGAGCAGTACTTC
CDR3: CASSTGGSYEQYF

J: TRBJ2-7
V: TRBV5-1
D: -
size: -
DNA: TGCGCCAGCAGCTTGGCCGGGAGTAGGCCGGGTCGGATCGACTACGAGCAGTACTTC
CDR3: CASSLAGSRPGRIDYEQYF

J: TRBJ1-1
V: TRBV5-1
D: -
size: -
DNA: TGCGCCAGCAGCCGGGGGTCCCCGGGACACATCACTGAAGCTTTCTTT
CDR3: CASSRGSPGHITEAFF

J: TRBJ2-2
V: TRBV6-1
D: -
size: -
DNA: TGTGCCAGCCGGGCGAGAGGAGCGAACACCGGGGAGCTGTTTTTT
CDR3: CASRARGANTGELFF

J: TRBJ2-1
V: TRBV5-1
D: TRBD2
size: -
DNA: TGCGCCAGCATCGGGACTAGCGGCTACAATGAGCAGTTCTTC
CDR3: CASIGTSGYNEQFF

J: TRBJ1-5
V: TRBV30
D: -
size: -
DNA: TGTGCCTGGAGTGTATACAGTGGTCAGCCCCAGCATTTT
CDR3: CAWSVYSGQPQHF

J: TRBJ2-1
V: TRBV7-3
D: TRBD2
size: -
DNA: TGTGCCAGCAGCTTAACGATGGGACTAAACTCCTACAATGAGCAGTTCTTC
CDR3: CASSLTMGLNSYNEQFF

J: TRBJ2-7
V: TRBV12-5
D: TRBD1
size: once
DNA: TGTGCTAGTGGCGCAGACAGGGGGCACGAGCAGTACTTC
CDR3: CASGADRGHEQYF

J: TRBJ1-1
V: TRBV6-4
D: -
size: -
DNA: TGTGCCAGCAGTGACCAAATGAACACTGAAGCTTTCTTT
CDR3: CASSDQMNTEAFF

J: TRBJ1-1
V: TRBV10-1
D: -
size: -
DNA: TGCGCCAGCAGTGAGGGAAACACTGAAGCTTTCTTT
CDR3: CASSEGNTEAFF

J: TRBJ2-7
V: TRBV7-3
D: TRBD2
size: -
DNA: TGTGCCAGCAGCTTACTAGCGGGAGGCTACGAGCAGTACTTC
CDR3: CASSLLAGGYEQYF

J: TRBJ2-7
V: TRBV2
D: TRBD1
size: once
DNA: TGTGCCAGCTCCCTGCGGACAGGCGAGCAGTACTTC
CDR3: CASSLRTGEQYF

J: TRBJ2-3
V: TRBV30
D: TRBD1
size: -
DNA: TGTGCCTGGAGTGTAGGGTTAAGGGGGCAAGGCACGCAGTATTTT
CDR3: CAWSVGLRGQGTQYF

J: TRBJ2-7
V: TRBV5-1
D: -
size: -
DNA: TGCGCCAGCAGCAAGAACAGGGTAGGTAGTTCGGACGAGCAGTACTTC
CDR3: CASSKNRVGSSDEQYF

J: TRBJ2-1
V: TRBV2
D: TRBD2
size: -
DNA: TGTGCCACCCGGGGGGGTAGCGGCTCCTACAATGAGCAGTTCTTC
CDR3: CATRGGSGSYNEQFF

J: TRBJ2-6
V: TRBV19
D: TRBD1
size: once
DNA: TGTGCCAGTAGTACCGGGACAGGGTACGTCCTGACTTTC
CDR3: CASSTGTGYVLTF